This entry lists 18 T cell receptor beta chains sequenced from one sample in a study of human T cells and chemical hapten exposure. As to time point: patch test 1, 2 weeks after DPC sensitization. Treatment: therapeutic diphenylcyclopropenone sensitization with weekly scalp DPC. MiXCR was run by TCRdb on the RACE reads, yielding one entry per CDR3 protein. The table has 300,000 to 450,000 distinct CDR3 sequences, 4% to 5.5% seen once. Sequences were derived from whole blood, sampled in connection with sensitization to the hapten diphenylcyclopropenone (DPC). Receptors were obtained from a woman aged 50 to 65 with alopecia areata. Some clones in this sample may be carry-over from other donors' samples.

CDR3 nucleotides: TGTGCCAGCAGTTCAACACAGGGGGCGGGCGGGTCACCCCTCCACTTT. Translating gives CASSSTQGAGGSPLHF. The J gene is TRBJ1-6, the V gene TRBV6-6, with 9 nucleotides matching TRBD1. The CDR3 is 16 residues long. The V segment lost 4 bases and the J segment 10 bases; nucleotides outside the gene matches: 11. CDR1 and CDR2 (germline): MNHNY, SVGAGI (reference sequence).

V usage is TRBV7-6 and J usage is TRBJ1-5; maybe TRBD1 (5 bases). From germline, CDR1 is SGHVS and CDR2 FNYEAQ. The CDR3 is 14 amino acids. The germline V and J ends were trimmed by 7 bases and 1 base, with 11 bases remaining between them. The CDR3 sequence is CASTEGLSNQPQHF. CDR3 DNA: TGTGCCAGCACCGAGGGACTCAGCAATCAGCCCCAGCATTTT.

This clonotype was counted at least ten times. The chain carries TRBV29-1 and TRBJ2-7; 8 bases agree with TRBD2. The CDR3 is 12 residues long. V shed 7 bases, J shed 7 bases, and the junction held 9 bases outside the gene matches. Germline V gene lookup returns CDR1 SQVTM and CDR2 ANQGSEA. Written as DNA, the CDR3 is TGCAGCGCAAGCGGGAGCGCCACGGAGCAGTACTTC. Its translation: CSASGSATEQYF.

The chain couples TRBV6-6 to TRBJ1-5; no reliable D call. The V end lost 4 bases, the J end lost 0 bases, and 7 bases lay between the germline ends. CDR1 MNHNY and CDR2 SVGAGI come from the germline V gene (reference sequence). The CDR3 sequence is 14 residues long. The DNA of the CDR3 is TGTGCCAGCAGTTCCGATTTTAGCAATCAGCCCCAGCATTTT. Amino acids: CASSSDFSNQPQHF.

This clonotype was recorded many times. J is TRBJ1-1 and V is TRBV29-1, with D maybe TRBD1 (6 bases). Germline lookup yields CDR1 SQVTM and CDR2 ANQGSEA. This CDR3 comprises 11 residues. Trimming cost V 8 bases and J 7 bases, with 14 bases left between them. CDR3 in amino acids: CSCKGGNEAFF. As DNA, the CDR3 is TGCAGCTGTAAAGGGGGGAATGAAGCTTTCTTT.

This clonotype was counted at least ten times. The V gene is TRBV4-2, the J gene TRBJ1-6, with D possibly being TRBD1 (6 bases). The CDR3 is 15 amino acids. The germline gives CDR1 LGHNA, CDR2 YNFKEQ. V gave up 3 bases and J gave up 7 bases, with 13 bases separating them. The CDR3 spells CASSQQGSGNSPLHF. CDR3 nucleotide sequence: TGTGCCAGCAGCCAGCAGGGGTCTGGGAATTCACCCCTCCACTTT.

This clonotype was picked up many times. The V call is TRBV20-1, the J call TRBJ1-1; D is uncertain. The CDR3 totals 12 residues. CDR1 and CDR2 from the germline V gene are DFQATT and SNEGSKA (reference sequence). The V end lost 4 bases, the J end lost 2 bases, and 8 bases lay between the germline ends. The CDR3 nucleotides are TGCAGTGCTAACGACCTAAACACTGAAGCTTTCTTT. This sequence encodes CSANDLNTEAFF.

This clonotype was seen many times. The chain links TRBV27 to TRBJ1-5; D unresolved. Trimming removed 5 bases at V and 0 bases at J, with 11 bases between. The CDR3 covers 15 residues. The germline gives CDR1 MNHEY, CDR2 SMNVEV (reference sequence). The CDR3 sequence: CASSPTDYSNQPQHF. The DNA of the CDR3 is TGTGCCAGCAGTCCAACAGACTATAGCAATCAGCCCCAGCATTTT.

Many counts were recorded for this clonotype. The chain is built from TRBV11-2 and TRBJ2-3; D gene unclear. CDR1 is SGHAT and CDR2 is FQNNGV in the germline V gene. The CDR3 length is 14 residues. V was shortened by 1 base and J by 3 bases, with 8 bases between the two germline ends. CDR3 residues: CASSLVSRTDTQYF. CDR3 nucleotide sequence: TGTGCCAGCAGCTTAGTCAGCAGGACAGATACGCAGTATTTT.

This clonotype was seen only a few times. V gene TRBV2 combines with J gene TRBJ1-3, with TRBD1 as a possible D gene (6 bases). This CDR3 region has 15 residues. The V end was cut by 7 bases, the J end by 0 bases, with 13 bases between. CDR1 SNHLY and CDR2 FYNNEI come from the germline V gene. In DNA form, the CDR3 reads TGTGCCAGCATCCCTCTACAGGGCTCTGGAAACACCATATATTTT. Amino acid sequence: CASIPLQGSGNTIYF.

About this clonotype: Being one base from a much bigger clone, this may be a read error. The J gene is TRBJ1-2, the V gene TRBV29-1, with D possibly being TRBD1 (5 bases). The germline gives CDR1 SQVTM, CDR2 ANQGSEA. CDR3 size: 14 residues. The CDR3 sequence: CSVGRGGEGYGYIF. CDR3 coding DNA: TGCAGCGTTGGGCGGGGGGGAGAAGGCTATGGCTACATCTTC. Full variable domain (outside the CDR3, taken from reference TRBV29-1 and TRBJ1-2): SAVISQKPSRDICQRGTSLTIQCQVDSQVTMMFWYRQQPGQSLTLIATANQGSEATYESGFVIDKFPISRPNLTFSTLTVSNMSPEDSSIYLCSVGRGGEGYGYIFGSGTRLTVV.

V usage is TRBV6-2 or TRBV6-3 and J usage is TRBJ1-5; 7 bases align to TRBD1. The CDR3 sequence is 13 residues long. Germline assignment: CDR1 MNHEY and CDR2 SVGEGT. Losses at the gene ends were 8 bases for V and 6 bases for J; bases not matched to a gene: 7. CDR3 amino acids: CASGQEGGQPQHF. CDR3 coding DNA: TGTGCCAGCGGACAGGAAGGAGGTCAGCCCCAGCATTTT.

This clonotype was detected many times. V gene TRBV12-3 or TRBV12-4 combines with J gene TRBJ1-4; 8 bases align to TRBD1. The CDR3 runs to 14 residues. After removal of 5 bases from V and 1 base from J, the junction contained 0 bases not matched to a gene. The chain's CDR3 is CASSTGGTNEKLFF. In DNA, the CDR3 is TGTGCCAGCAGTACAGGGGGAACTAATGAAAAACTGTTTTTT.

At least ten counts were recorded for this clonotype. The V call is TRBV3-1, the J call TRBJ2-2, with 9 bases identical to TRBD2. The CDR3 runs 17 residues. Trimming cost V 1 base and J 7 bases; bases outside gene matches: 10. Per the germline V gene, CDR1 is LGHDT and CDR2 is YNNKEL (reference sequence). For the CDR3, the DNA is TGTGCCAGCAGCCAAGTCGTTGCGGGGGGGCCCTTCGGGGAGCTGTTTTTT. It codes for CASSQVVAGGPFGELFF. The full variable domain, with the rest looked up from reference TRBV3-1 and TRBJ2-2, is DTAVSQTPKYLVTQMGNDKSIKCEQNLGHDTMYWYKQDSKKFLKIMFSYNNKELIINETVPNRFSPKSPDKAHLNLHINSLELGDSAVYFCASSQVVAGGPFGELFFGEGSRLTVL.

This clonotype has at least ten counts. The chain has TRBV20-1 and TRBJ1-2; 8 nucleotides match TRBD1. The trim removed 7 bases at V and 0 bases at J, leaving 16 bases unmatched. This CDR3 comprises 17 residues. The germline V gene has CDR1 DFQATT and CDR2 SNEGSKA (reference sequence). The DNA of the CDR3 is TGCAGTGACCCGAGTTCTCAGGGGGCATTCGCTAACTATGGCTACACCTTC. Its translation: CSDPSSQGAFANYGYTF.

This clonotype was seen many times. The chain is built from TRBV20-1 and TRBJ2-3, with 9 positions matching TRBD2. CDR3 length: 15 residues. The J segment lost 0 bases and the V segment lost 7 bases, leaving 8 bases of the junction unmatched. The germline V gene has CDR1 DFQATT and CDR2 SNEGSKA (reference sequence). The chain's CDR3 is CSVRLAAHSTDTQYF. CDR3 DNA sequence: TGCAGTGTTCGACTAGCGGCTCATAGCACAGATACGCAGTATTTT.

This clonotype was detected a few times. The chain couples TRBV12-3 or TRBV12-4 to TRBJ2-7; no clear D gene. V gave up 4 bases and J gave up 3 bases, with 10 bases separating them. The CDR3 contains 13 residues. In DNA form, the CDR3 reads TGTGCCAGCAGTTCCCCTGGGATCTACGAGCAGTACTTC. This sequence encodes CASSSPGIYEQYF.

The table lists this clonotype with many counts. V is TRBV6-5 and J is TRBJ1-6, with no clear D. Trimming stripped 0 bases from V and 10 bases from J, with 13 bases between. CDR1 is MNHEY, CDR2 SVGAGI, per germline. The CDR3 length is 15 residues. CDR3 protein: CASSYSRRAGSPLHF. In DNA form, the CDR3 reads TGTGCCAGCAGTTACTCGAGAAGGGCTGGCTCACCCCTCCACTTT.